The rows below give T cell receptor beta chains drawn from one sample of a study of CD8 T cells in Susac syndrome. TCRdb passed the immunoSEQ multiplex PCR reads through MiXCR, listing each CDR3 protein once. The table lists about 150,000 distinct CDR3 sequences, approximately 95% of them singletons, with roughly 0.17% in the top ten. Sequences were obtained from CD8+ T cells from PBMCs. The receptors come from a human donor with Susac syndrome. CDR3s include the opening cysteine and the closing phenylalanine or tryptophan. Fields, in order: J gene, V gene, D gene, clone size, CDR3 DNA, CDR3 protein. A D gene is named only where the DNA matches it firmly. Rows give clone size only sometimes, using once, few, many, or a class for an expanded clone.

>TRBJ2-3|TRBV3-1|TRBD2|-
TGTGCCAGCAGCCAAGGGGAGGGGACAGATACGCAGTATTTT
CASSQGEGTDTQYF
>TRBJ1-1|TRBV30|TRBD1|-
TGTGCCTGGGGGGACAGGGGAGACACTGAAGCTTTCTTT
CAWGDRGDTEAFF
>TRBJ2-7|TRBV27|TRBD1|-
TGTGCCACCCAAAGGACAGGGCCTGACTACGAGCAGTACTTC
CATQRTGPDYEQYF
>TRBJ2-1|TRBV20-1|-|-
TGCAGTGCCACGAACGACGTACCAACAGGGAGAACCTACAATGAGCAGTTCTTC
CSATNDVPTGRTYNEQFF
>TRBJ2-3|TRBV6-1|-|-
TGTGCCAGCTCTCATGGGGCCACGACCACAGATACGCAGTATTTT
CASSHGATTTDTQYF
>TRBJ2-1|TRBV9|-|once
TGTGCCAGCAGCGAAGGGAGCACCGCGGAGCAGTTCTTC
CASSEGSTAEQFF
>TRBJ2-7|TRBV4-1|-|-
TGCGCCAGCAGCCAAGATGATCGCAGGGGTTACGAGCAGTACTTC
CASSQDDRRGYEQYF
>TRBJ2-7|TRBV2|-|-
TGTGCCAGTCTACCTGACTCCCCTTCCGGGTACGAGCAGTACTTC
CASLPDSPSGYEQYF
>TRBJ1-5|TRBV7-6|TRBD1|-
TGTGCCAGCAGCCCTAGTGGGGGACAGAGGGGGCTTCAGCCCCAGCATTTT
CASSPSGGQRGLQPQHF
>TRBJ1-1|TRBV4-1|-|-
TGCGCCAGCAGCTCCTCTAGGGGACAAAGTGGCACTGAAGCTTTCTTT
CASSSSRGQSGTEAFF
>TRBJ2-1|TRBV28|-|-
TGTGCCAGCAGGGGGATCCAGGGGCCCGCCTACAATGAGCAGTTCTTC
CASRGIQGPAYNEQFF
>TRBJ2-3|TRBV5-1|-|-
TGCGCCAGCAGCCTCTACACAGATACGCAGTATTTT
CASSLYTDTQYF
>TRBJ1-2|TRBV19|-|-
TGTGCCAGTAGTAGTAATTCGGCGGAGGGCTACACCTTC
CASSSNSAEGYTF
>TRBJ2-1|TRBV9|TRBD1|-
TGTGCCAGCAGCACACCGGGACAGGCTTCCACTGAGCAGTTCTTC
CASSTPGQASTEQFF
>TRBJ2-5|TRBV12-3/TRBV12-4|TRBD2|-
TGTGCCAGCAGTATACTAGCGGGAGCCTTTATAGGAGAGACCCAGTACTTC
CASSILAGAFIGETQYF
>TRBJ2-1|TRBV12-3/TRBV12-4|TRBD2|-
TGTGCCAGCAGTGACACAAGGACTAGCGGGTCCAATGAGCAGTTCTTC
CASSDTRTSGSNEQFF
>TRBJ2-1|TRBV6-2/TRBV6-3|TRBD2|-
TGTGCCATCGCCATTGGATCCCGGGAGGGCCGGTATGAGCAGTTCTTC
CAIAIGSREGRYEQFF
>TRBJ1-5|TRBV11-2|-|-
TGTGCCAGCAGCTTAGGACTGCTCAATCAGCCCCAGCATTTT
CASSLGLLNQPQHF
>TRBJ2-2|TRBV24-1|-|-
TGTGCCACCAGTGATTTGCTTGCCGGGGAGCTGTTTTTT
CATSDLLAGELFF
>TRBJ2-6|TRBV5-4|-|-
TGTGCCAGCAGCTTGGCGACAGGACCTGGGGCCAACGTCCTGACTTTC
CASSLATGPGANVLTF
>TRBJ2-1|TRBV20-1|-|-
TGCAGTGCGAGACCATCGGACAGTTCGCAGTTCTTC
CSARPSDSSQFF
>TRBJ2-1|TRBV9|TRBD2|-
TGTGCCAGCAGCGCATCTGGACTAGCGGGAGGCACAATCTACAATGAGCAGTTCTTC
CASSASGLAGGTIYNEQFF
>TRBJ2-3|TRBV11-2|TRBD2|-
TGTGCCAGCAGCCGGTGGAAAACTAGCGGCCTCAGCACAGATACGCAGTATTTT
CASSRWKTSGLSTDTQYF